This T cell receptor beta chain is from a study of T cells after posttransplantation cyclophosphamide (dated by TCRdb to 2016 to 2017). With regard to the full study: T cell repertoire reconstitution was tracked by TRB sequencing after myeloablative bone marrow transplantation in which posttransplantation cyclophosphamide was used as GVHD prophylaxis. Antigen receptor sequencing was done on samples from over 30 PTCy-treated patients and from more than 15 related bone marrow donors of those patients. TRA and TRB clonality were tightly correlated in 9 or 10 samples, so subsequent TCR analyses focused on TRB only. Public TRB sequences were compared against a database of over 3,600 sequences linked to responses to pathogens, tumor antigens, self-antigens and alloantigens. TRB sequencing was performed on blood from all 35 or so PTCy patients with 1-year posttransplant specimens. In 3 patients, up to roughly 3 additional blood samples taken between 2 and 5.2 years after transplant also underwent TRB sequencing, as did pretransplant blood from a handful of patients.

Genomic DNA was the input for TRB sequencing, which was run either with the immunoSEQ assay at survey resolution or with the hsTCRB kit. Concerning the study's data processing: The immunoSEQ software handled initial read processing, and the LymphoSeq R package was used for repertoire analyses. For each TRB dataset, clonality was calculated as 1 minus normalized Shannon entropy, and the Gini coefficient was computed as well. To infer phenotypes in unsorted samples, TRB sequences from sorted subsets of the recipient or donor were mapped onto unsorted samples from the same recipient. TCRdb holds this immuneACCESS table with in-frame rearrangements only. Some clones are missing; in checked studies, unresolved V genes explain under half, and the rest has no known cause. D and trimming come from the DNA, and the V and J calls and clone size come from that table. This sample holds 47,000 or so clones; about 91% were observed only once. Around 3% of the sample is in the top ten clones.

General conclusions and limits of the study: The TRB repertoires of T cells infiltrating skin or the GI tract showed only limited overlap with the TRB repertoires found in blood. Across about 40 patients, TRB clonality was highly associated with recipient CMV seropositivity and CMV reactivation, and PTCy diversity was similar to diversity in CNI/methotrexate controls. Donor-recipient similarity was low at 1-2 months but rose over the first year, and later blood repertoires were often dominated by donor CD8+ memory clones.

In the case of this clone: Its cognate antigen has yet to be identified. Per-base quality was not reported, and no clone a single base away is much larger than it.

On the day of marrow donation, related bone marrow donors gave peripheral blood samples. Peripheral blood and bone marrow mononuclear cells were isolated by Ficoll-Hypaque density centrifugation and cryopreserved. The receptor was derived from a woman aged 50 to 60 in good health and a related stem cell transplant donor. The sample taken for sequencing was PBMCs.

This receptor carries the CDR3 CASSAQGYEQYF. The DNA sequence follows: TGTGCCAGCAGTGCTCAGGGCTACGAGCAGTACTTC. The chain is encoded by TRBV25-1 joined to TRBJ2-7, and possibly TRBD1, on 5 matching bases. CDR1 and CDR2 (MGHDK, SYGVNS) derive from the germline V gene. The CDR3 measures 12 amino acids from cysteine to phenylalanine. Just the 36-base CDR3 DNA is kept, in frame starting at base 1. V sheds 4 bases and J sheds 3 bases, leaving 7 bases between their ends.